Listed here is a single TCR beta chain. This clone was picked up a small number of times. Its antigen is currently not known. Base qualities are not at hand, and no much larger clone is one base apart. Libraries were prepared through the immunoSEQ multiplex PCR assay. Sourced from immuneACCESS, this table was stored by TCRdb with only in-frame sequences that have V and J called. A share of the clones is absent; for the studies checked, an unresolved V gene accounts for under half, and the remainder has no known explanation. This sample has tens of thousands of clones in its table, and 94% of those were observed once. About 2.7% of the sample goes to the ten largest clones. The germline V gene yields SNHLY for CDR1 and FYNNEI for CDR2. V is pared back by 2 bases and J by 0 bases, with 10 bases lying between the germline termini. The CDR3, from cysteine to phenylalanine, totals 15 residues. The only DNA kept is the CDR3, 45 bases in frame from the first base.

This sample is part of a study of control samples from healthy donors and cancer patients (dated by TCRdb to the early 2020s). This chain is built from TRBV2 and TRBJ1-2; confidence is insufficient to name the D gene. The source of this sequence is a woman aged 30 to 39 in good health. Sequenced: blood. DNA sequence: TGTGCCAGCAGTGAAACAAGGACCTCTAACTATGGCTACACCTTC. Its protein reads: CASSETRTSNYGYTF.